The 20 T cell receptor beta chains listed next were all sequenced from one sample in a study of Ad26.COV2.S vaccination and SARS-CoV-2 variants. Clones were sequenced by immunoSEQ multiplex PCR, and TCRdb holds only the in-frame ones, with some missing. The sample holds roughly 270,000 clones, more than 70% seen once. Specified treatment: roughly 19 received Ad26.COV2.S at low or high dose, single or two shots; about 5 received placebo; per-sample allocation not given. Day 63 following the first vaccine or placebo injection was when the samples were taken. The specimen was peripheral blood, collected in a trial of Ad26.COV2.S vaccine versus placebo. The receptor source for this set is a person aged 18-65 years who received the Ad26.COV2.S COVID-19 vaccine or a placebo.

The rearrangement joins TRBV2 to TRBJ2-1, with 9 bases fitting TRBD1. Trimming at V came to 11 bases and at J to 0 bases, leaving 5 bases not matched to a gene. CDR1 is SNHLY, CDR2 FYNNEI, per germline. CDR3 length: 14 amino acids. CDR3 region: CAVTGGSSYNEQFF. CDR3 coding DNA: TGTGCCGTCACAGGGGGCAGCTCCTACAATGAGCAGTTCTTC.

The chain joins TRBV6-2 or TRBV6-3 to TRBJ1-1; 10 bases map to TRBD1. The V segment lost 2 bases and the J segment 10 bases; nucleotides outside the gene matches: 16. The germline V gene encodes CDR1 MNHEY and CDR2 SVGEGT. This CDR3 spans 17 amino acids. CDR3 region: CASSYAGTGAQPSGAFF. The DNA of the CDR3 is TGTGCCAGCAGTTACGCCGGGACAGGGGCCCAACCATCAGGAGCTTTCTTT.

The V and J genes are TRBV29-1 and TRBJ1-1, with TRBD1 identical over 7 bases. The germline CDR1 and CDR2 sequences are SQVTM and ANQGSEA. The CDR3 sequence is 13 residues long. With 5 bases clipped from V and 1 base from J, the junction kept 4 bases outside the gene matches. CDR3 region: CSVLRQGNTEAFF. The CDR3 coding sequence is TGCAGCGTTCTTAGACAGGGGAACACTGAAGCTTTCTTT.

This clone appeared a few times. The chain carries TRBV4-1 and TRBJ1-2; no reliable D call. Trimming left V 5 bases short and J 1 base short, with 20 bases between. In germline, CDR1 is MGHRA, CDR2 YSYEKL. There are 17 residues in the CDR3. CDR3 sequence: CASSDPVGLQDNYGYTF. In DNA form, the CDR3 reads TGCGCCAGCAGCGATCCGGTCGGACTCCAGGATAACTATGGCTACACCTTC.

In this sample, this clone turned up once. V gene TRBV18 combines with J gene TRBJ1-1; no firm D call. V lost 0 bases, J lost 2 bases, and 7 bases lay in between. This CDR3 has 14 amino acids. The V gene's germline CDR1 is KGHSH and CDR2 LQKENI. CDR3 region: CASSPPGINTEAFF. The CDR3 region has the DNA TGTGCCAGCTCACCACCAGGTATCAACACTGAAGCTTTCTTT.

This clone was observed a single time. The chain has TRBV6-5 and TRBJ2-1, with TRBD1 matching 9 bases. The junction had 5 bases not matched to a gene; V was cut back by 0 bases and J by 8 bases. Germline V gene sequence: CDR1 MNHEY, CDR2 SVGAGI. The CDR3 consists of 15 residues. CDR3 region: CASSYSSGTGYEQFF. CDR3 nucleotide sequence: TGTGCCAGCAGTTACTCGTCCGGGACAGGGTATGAGCAGTTCTTC.

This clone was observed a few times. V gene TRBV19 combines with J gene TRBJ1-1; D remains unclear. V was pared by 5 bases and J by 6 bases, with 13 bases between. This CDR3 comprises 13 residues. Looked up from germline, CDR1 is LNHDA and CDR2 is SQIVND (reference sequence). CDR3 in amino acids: CASSGPWRAEAFF. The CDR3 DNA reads TGTGCCAGTAGTGGACCATGGAGGGCTGAAGCTTTCTTT.

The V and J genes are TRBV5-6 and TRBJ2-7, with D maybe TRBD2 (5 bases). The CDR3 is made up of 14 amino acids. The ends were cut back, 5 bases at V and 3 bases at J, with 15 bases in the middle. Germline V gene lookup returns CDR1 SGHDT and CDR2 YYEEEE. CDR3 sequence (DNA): TGTGCCAGCAGAGCTGCCCCGGCGGGCTACGAGCAGTACTTC. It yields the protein CASRAAPAGYEQYF.

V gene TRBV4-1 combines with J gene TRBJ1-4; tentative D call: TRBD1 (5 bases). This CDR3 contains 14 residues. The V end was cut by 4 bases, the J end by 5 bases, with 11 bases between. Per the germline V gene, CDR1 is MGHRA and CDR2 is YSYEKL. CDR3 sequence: CASSRGGYNEKLFF. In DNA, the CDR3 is TGCGCCAGCAGCCGCGGGGGATACAATGAAAAACTGTTTTTT.

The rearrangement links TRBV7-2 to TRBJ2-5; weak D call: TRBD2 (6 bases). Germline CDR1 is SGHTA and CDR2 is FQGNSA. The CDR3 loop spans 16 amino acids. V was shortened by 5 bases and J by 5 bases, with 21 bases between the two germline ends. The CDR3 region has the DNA TGTGCCAGCAGCCCGGGCTTTGGGGGGACTGGGGAGACCCAGTACTTC. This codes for CASSPGFGGTGETQYF.

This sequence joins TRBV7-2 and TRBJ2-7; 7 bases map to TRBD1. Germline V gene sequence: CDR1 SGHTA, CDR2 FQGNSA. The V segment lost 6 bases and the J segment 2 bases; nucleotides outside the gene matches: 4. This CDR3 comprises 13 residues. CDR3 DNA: TGTGCCAGCAGGCGGACAGGTACCTACGAGCAGTACTTC. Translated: CASRRTGTYEQYF.

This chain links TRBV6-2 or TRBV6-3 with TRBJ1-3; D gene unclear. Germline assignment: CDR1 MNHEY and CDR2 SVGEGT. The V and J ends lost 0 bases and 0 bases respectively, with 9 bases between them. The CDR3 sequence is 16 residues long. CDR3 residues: CASSYSRMSSGNTIYF. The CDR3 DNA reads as TGTGCCAGCAGTTACTCACGCATGAGCTCTGGAAACACCATATATTTT.

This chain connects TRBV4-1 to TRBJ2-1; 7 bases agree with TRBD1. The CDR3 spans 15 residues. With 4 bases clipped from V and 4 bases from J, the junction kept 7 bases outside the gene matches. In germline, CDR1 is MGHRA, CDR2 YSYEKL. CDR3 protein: CASSPPGQLYNEQFF. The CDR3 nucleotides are TGCGCCAGCAGCCCCCCGGGACAGTTATACAATGAGCAGTTCTTC.

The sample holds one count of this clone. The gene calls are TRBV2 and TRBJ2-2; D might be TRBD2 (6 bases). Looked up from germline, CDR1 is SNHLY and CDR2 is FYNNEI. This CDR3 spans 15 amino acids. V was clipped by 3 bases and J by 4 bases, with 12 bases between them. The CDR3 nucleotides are TGTGCCAGCAGTGACCGAGGACTACCCACCGGGGAGCTGTTTTTT. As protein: CASSDRGLPTGELFF.

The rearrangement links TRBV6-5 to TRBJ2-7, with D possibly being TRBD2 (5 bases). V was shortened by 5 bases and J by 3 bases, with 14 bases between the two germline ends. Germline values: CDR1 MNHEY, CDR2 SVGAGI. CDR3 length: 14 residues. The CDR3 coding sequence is TGTGCCAGCAGTCTACGGGAAATGTTCTACGAGCAGTACTTC. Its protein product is CASSLREMFYEQYF.

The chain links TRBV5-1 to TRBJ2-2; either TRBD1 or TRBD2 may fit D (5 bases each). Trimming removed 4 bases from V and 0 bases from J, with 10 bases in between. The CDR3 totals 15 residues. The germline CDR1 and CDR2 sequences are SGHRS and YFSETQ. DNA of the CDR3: TGCGCCAGCAGCCAAGGGACGGCGAACACCGGGGAGCTGTTTTTT. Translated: CASSQGTANTGELFF.

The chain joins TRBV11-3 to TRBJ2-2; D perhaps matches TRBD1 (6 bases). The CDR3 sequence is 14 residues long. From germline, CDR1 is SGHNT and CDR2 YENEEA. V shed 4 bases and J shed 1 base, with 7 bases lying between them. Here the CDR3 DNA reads TGTGCCAGCAGCTGGGGGCAGAACACCGGGGAGCTGTTTTTT. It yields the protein CASSWGQNTGELFF.

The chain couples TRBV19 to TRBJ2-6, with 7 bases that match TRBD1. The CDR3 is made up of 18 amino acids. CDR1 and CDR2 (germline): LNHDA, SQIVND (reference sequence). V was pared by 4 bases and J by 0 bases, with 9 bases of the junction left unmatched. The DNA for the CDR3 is TGTGCCAGTAGTACGTCCGGGACAGCGGTCTCTGGGGCCAACGTCCTGACTTTC. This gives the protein CASSTSGTAVSGANVLTF. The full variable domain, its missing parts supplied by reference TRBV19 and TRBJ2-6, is DGGITQSPKYLFRKEGQNVTLSCEQNLNHDAMYWYRQDPGQGLRLIYYSQIVNDFQKGDIAEGYSVSREKKESFPLTVTSAQKNPTAFYLCASSTSGTAVSGANVLTFGAGSRLTVL.

The CDR3 loop is CASSLWPSSGGAPYEQYF. The CDR3 bases are TGTGCCAGCAGCTTATGGCCCTCTAGCGGGGGGGCTCCCTACGAGCAGTACTTC. This chain joins TRBV7-3 and TRBJ2-7; TRBD2 aligns across 12 bases. V shed 2 bases and J 2 bases; nucleotides not matched to a gene: 10. The CDR3 runs to 18 residues. The germline gives CDR1 SGHTA, CDR2 FQGTGA. The entire variable domain, with the rest obtained from reference TRBV7-3 and TRBJ2-7, is as follows: GAGVSQTPSNKVTEKGKYVELRCDPISGHTALYWYRQSLGQGPEFLIYFQGTGAADDSGLPNDRFFAVRPEGSVSTLKIQRTERGDSAVYLCASSLWPSSGGAPYEQYFGPGTRLTVT.

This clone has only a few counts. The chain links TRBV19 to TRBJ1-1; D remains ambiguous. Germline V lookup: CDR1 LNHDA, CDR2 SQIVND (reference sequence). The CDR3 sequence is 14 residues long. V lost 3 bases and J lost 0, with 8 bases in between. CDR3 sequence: CASSMRELNTEAFF. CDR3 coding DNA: TGTGCCAGTAGTATGAGAGAATTGAACACTGAAGCTTTCTTT.